These T cell receptor beta chains were read from a single sample in a study of blood T cell repertoires in COVID-19. The assay was immunoSEQ multiplex PCR, and TCRdb's table has in-frame clones only and misses some. The sample includes some 140,000 clones, roughly four fifths seen only once; the top ten take roughly 1.7%. The source material was peripheral blood. The receptors here all came from an elderly man with acute or convalescent COVID-19. Both conserved end residues are part of each CDR3. A D gene is named only where the DNA matches it firmly. A row's size may be missing; if present it is once, few, many or a size class.

J gene	clone size	V gene	D gene	CDR3 protein	CDR3 DNA
TRBJ1-2	NA	TRBV5-1	TRBD1	CASSLQGASGYTF	TGCGCCAGCAGCTTGCAGGGGGCGTCAGGCTACACCTTC
TRBJ2-7	once	TRBV6-2/TRBV6-3	TRBD2	CASSYSGTSRMNEQYF	TGTGCCAGCAGTTACTCCGGGACTAGCCGAATGAACGAGCAGTACTTC
TRBJ1-1	NA	TRBV6-5	NA	CASRAGLATEAFF	TGTGCCAGCAGGGCCGGACTGGCCACTGAAGCTTTCTTT
TRBJ2-5	NA	TRBV28	TRBD2	CASRPGLVGETQYF	TGTGCCAGCAGGCCGGGACTAGTCGGGGAGACCCAGTACTTC
TRBJ2-2	NA	TRBV5-1	TRBD1	CASSALKGASTGELFF	TGCGCCAGCAGCGCCCTCAAGGGGGCGAGCACCGGGGAGCTGTTTTTT
TRBJ2-7	NA	TRBV12-3/TRBV12-4	TRBD1	CASRAGQGVEQYF	TGTGCCAGCAGAGCGGGACAGGGTGTCGAGCAGTACTTC
TRBJ1-1	once	TRBV28	NA	CASSPSAGANTEAFF	TGTGCCAGCAGCCCCTCGGCAGGTGCTAACACTGAAGCTTTCTTT
TRBJ2-7	NA	TRBV10-3	TRBD1	CAISEGQGAEEQYF	TGTGCCATCAGTGAGGGACAGGGGGCGGAGGAGCAGTACTTC
TRBJ2-7	few	TRBV6-5	NA	CASRRGFDNSYEQYF	TGTGCCAGCAGGCGGGGCTTCGACAACTCCTACGAGCAGTACTTC
TRBJ2-1	NA	TRBV10-2	TRBD2	CASSERSASGNNEQFF	TGCGCCAGCAGTGAGAGGTCGGCTAGCGGTAACAATGAGCAGTTCTTC
TRBJ2-5	few	TRBV5-1	NA	CASSLQGHTGETQYF	TGCGCCAGCAGCTTACAGGGTCATACGGGGGAGACCCAGTACTTC
TRBJ2-5	NA	TRBV28	TRBD1	CASSFRDRGRGKTQYF	TGTGCCAGCAGTTTTCGTGACAGGGGGCGCGGAAAGACCCAGTACTTC
TRBJ2-2	NA	TRBV3-1/TRBV3-2	NA	CASSLLNAGELFF	TGTGCCAGCAGCCTCCTTAATGCCGGGGAGCTGTTTTTT
TRBJ2-5	once	TRBV5-5	TRBD1	CASSLEQGEETQYF	TGTGCCAGCAGCTTGGAACAGGGGGAAGAGACCCAGTACTTC
TRBJ2-3	once	TRBV25-1	TRBD2	CASSEYVSGGRDTQYF	TGTGCCAGCAGTGAATATGTAAGCGGGGGAAGAGATACGCAGTATTTT
TRBJ2-3	NA	TRBV7-6	NA	CASSSTGPQSTDTQYF	TGTGCCAGCAGCTCAACAGGGCCCCAAAGCACAGATACGCAGTATTTT
TRBJ1-5	NA	TRBV27	NA	CASSYQGLGNQPQHF	TGTGCCAGCAGCTATCAGGGGTTGGGCAATCAGCCCCAGCATTTT
TRBJ2-1	NA	TRBV5-4	NA	CASSQQDNEQFF	TGTGCCAGCAGCCAACAGGACAATGAGCAGTTCTTC
TRBJ2-2	NA	TRBV7-2	TRBD2	CASSLIPGGNTGELFF	TGTGCCAGCAGCTTAATCCCGGGGGGGAACACCGGGGAGCTGTTTTTT
TRBJ1-6	NA	TRBV21-1	NA	CASSKAPRKYNSPLHF	TGTGCCAGCAGCAAAGCCCCCAGAAAATATAATTCACCCCTCCACTTT
TRBJ1-2	NA	TRBV6-5	TRBD1	CASIPWDSGYGYTF	TGTGCCAGCATCCCCTGGGACAGCGGCTATGGCTACACCTTC
TRBJ1-2	NA	TRBV2	NA	CASSDRQGRFYGYTF	TGTGCCAGCAGTGACCGCCAGGGCCGATTCTATGGCTACACCTTC
TRBJ1-2	NA	TRBV30	TRBD1	CAWTRTGGSYGYTF	TGTGCCTGGACCAGGACAGGGGGCAGCTATGGCTACACCTTC
TRBJ2-2	NA	TRBV19	TRBD2	CASSQLGTSGASVGELFF	TGTGCCAGTAGTCAGCTAGGGACTAGCGGGGCAAGCGTCGGGGAGCTGTTTTTT
TRBJ1-1	once	TRBV11-3	TRBD1	CASSSDRGNTEAFF	TGTGCCAGCAGCTCCGACAGGGGGAACACTGAAGCTTTCTTT
TRBJ2-5	NA	TRBV14	NA	CASSRWTNDQETQYF	TGTGCCAGCAGCCGTTGGACAAACGATCAAGAGACCCAGTACTTC
TRBJ1-4	few	TRBV6-5	TRBD1	CASRRDRDLPEKLFF	TGTGCCAGCAGGAGGGACAGGGACTTACCTGAAAAACTGTTTTTT
TRBJ1-2	NA	TRBV29-1	TRBD1	CSVRDRGAVGYTF	TGCAGCGTCCGGGACAGGGGAGCCGTTGGCTACACCTTC
TRBJ1-6	NA	TRBV10-3	NA	CAISDRRADSPLHF	TGTGCCATCAGTGACCGCAGGGCTGATTCACCCCTCCACTTT
TRBJ1-4	NA	TRBV4-3	TRBD1	CASSQSPGGGEKLFF	TGCGCCAGCAGCCAATCCCCAGGGGGAGGCGAAAAACTGTTTTTT
TRBJ2-2	NA	TRBV27	NA	CASSPVRNTGELFF	TGTGCCAGCAGTCCCGTTAGGAACACCGGGGAGCTGTTTTTT
TRBJ1-4	NA	TRBV2	TRBD1	CASRADRVVGEKLFF	TGTGCCAGCAGGGCCGACAGGGTGGTCGGGGAAAAACTGTTTTTT
TRBJ1-1	NA	TRBV28	TRBD1	CASKSEGTGIVEAFF	TGTGCCAGCAAGAGTGAAGGGACAGGGATCGTTGAAGCTTTCTTT
TRBJ2-2	few	TRBV5-1	TRBD1	CASSRTGTGGTGELFF	TGCGCCAGCAGCCGTACCGGGACAGGGGGGACCGGGGAGCTGTTTTTT
TRBJ1-4	once	TRBV10-2	NA	CASSEQAKNEKLFF	TGCGCCAGCAGTGAACAGGCAAAGAATGAAAAACTGTTTTTT
TRBJ2-5	NA	TRBV2	TRBD2	CASSETSGTETQYF	TGTGCCAGCAGTGAAACTAGCGGGACGGAGACCCAGTACTTC
TRBJ2-3	once	TRBV10-2	TRBD1	CASRENPGTASTDTQYF	TGCGCCAGCAGAGAAAACCCCGGGACAGCTAGCACAGATACGCAGTATTTT
TRBJ1-2	few	TRBV6-2/TRBV6-3	NA	CASSSGNNYGYTF	TGTGCCAGCAGCTCCGGGAACAACTATGGCTACACCTTC
TRBJ2-2	NA	TRBV3-1/TRBV3-2	NA	CASSQVGGYDTGELFF	TGTGCCAGCAGCCAAGTTGGCGGTTACGACACCGGGGAGCTGTTTTTT
TRBJ1-5	NA	TRBV19	TRBD1	CASTGTVNQPQHF	TGTGCCAGTACCGGGACAGTCAATCAGCCCCAGCATTTT
TRBJ1-2	once	TRBV5-1	NA	CASSLSNYGYTF	TGCGCCAGCAGCTTAAGCAACTATGGCTACACCTTC
TRBJ1-2	once	TRBV28	TRBD1	CASSRDRVYGYTF	TGTGCCAGCAGCCGGGACAGGGTCTATGGCTACACCTTC
TRBJ2-1	NA	TRBV3-1/TRBV3-2	NA	CASSQERRRQFF	TGTGCCAGCAGCCAAGAGCGTCGAAGGCAGTTCTTC
TRBJ1-5	NA	TRBV30	NA	CAWSVLGRGQPQHF	TGTGCCTGGAGTGTCTTGGGGCGGGGTCAGCCCCAGCATTTT
TRBJ2-5	NA	TRBV19	TRBD1	CASSAGTGEETQYF	TGTGCCAGTAGTGCCGGGACAGGGGAAGAGACCCAGTACTTC
TRBJ1-2	NA	TRBV7-8	NA	CASSPDGNVGYTF	TGTGCCAGCAGCCCCGACGGGAACGTTGGCTACACCTTC
TRBJ2-2	NA	TRBV5-6	NA	CASSPYRWGANTGELFF	TGTGCCAGCAGTCCCTACCGGTGGGGGGCGAACACCGGGGAGCTGTTTTTT
TRBJ2-5	few	TRBV2	NA	CASSSQGWETQYF	TGTGCCAGCAGCTCACAGGGCTGGGAGACCCAGTACTTC
TRBJ1-1	NA	TRBV6-5	NA	CASSDTPLNTEAFF	TGTGCCAGCTCGGACACCCCTCTGAACACTGAAGCTTTCTTT
TRBJ1-2	NA	TRBV28	NA	CASSPDRGKEYGYTF	TGTGCCAGCAGTCCCGACCGGGGAAAGGAGTATGGCTACACCTTC
TRBJ1-5	NA	TRBV11-3	NA	CASSLFREQPQHF	TGTGCCAGCAGCTTGTTCAGGGAACAGCCCCAGCATTTT
TRBJ2-3	once	TRBV3-1/TRBV3-2	NA	CASSQNRADTQYF	TGTGCCAGCAGCCAGAACAGGGCAGATACGCAGTATTTT
TRBJ2-7	NA	TRBV7-2	NA	CASSLGMPGLLVGEYF	TGTGCCAGCAGCTTAGGGATGCCGGGACTGTTGGTGGGAGAGTACTTC